The following is a T cell receptor beta chain sequence with its context. Its antigen is as yet unknown. Per the germline V gene, CDR1 is MGHRA and CDR2 is YSYEKL. This CDR3 has 19 residues. Germline trimming cut 0 bases from V and 2 bases from J; bases unmatched to any gene: 8. These data belong to a study of CD8 T cells in ankylosing spondylitis. Making use of molecular barcodes, quantitative 5'-RACE generated TCR beta libraries. A single record per CDR3 protein comes from TCRdb applying MiXCR to the 5' RACE reads. The data contain about 750,000 distinct CDR3 sequences, roughly 20% of them seen just once; the ten biggest clones take up roughly a fifth. Overall study results and limits: Disease-linked clones had a CD8+ phenotype and relatively low frequency in peripheral blood. Earlier reports found some motif variants in synovial fluid and blood in reactive arthritis. Eight highly homologous variants formed a TCR beta motif that appeared characteristic of ankylosing spondylitis blood.

The chain has TRBV4-1 and TRBJ2-2; 11 bases fit TRBD2. Sequenced: blood, either unsorted or a sorted T cell fraction (not recorded which). The clonotype comes from a male donor with ankylosing spondylitis. CDR3 sequence reads: CASSQDLASGRPNTGELFF. CDR3 bases: TGCGCCAGCAGCCAAGATTTAGCTAGCGGGAGGCCAAACACCGGGGAGCTGTTTTTT.